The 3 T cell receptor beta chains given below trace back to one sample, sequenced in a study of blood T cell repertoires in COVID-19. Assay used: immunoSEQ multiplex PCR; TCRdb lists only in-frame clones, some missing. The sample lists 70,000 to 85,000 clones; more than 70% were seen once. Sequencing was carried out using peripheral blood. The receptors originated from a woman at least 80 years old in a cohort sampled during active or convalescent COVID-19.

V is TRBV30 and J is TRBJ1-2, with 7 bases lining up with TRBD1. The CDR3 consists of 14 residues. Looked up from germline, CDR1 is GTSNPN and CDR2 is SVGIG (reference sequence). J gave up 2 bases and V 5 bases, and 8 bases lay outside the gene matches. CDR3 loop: CAWLPPGQNYGYTF. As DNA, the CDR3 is TGTGCCTGGCTACCACCGGGACAGAACTATGGCTACACCTTC.

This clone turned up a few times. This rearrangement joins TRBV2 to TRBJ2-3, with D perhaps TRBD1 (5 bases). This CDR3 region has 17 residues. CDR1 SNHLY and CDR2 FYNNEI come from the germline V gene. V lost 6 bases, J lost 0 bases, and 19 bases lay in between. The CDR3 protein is CASSLPQGYASTDTQYF. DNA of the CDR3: TGTGCCAGCAGCTTACCCCAGGGTTACGCTAGCACAGATACGCAGTATTTT.

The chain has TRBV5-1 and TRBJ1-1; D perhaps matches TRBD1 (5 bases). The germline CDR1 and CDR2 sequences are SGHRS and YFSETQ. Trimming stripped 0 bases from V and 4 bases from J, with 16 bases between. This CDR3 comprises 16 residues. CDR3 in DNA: TGCGCCAGCAGCTTGGCGGTGGGGCAAAGGATCACTGAAGCTTTCTTT. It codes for CASSLAVGQRITEAFF.